This section outlines one TCR beta chain sequence together with its context. One end of the junction does not line up with germline, which may come from a read error. CDR3 length: 17 residues. The germline gives CDR1 SGDLS, CDR2 YYNGEE. These data come from a study of blood T cells in healthy people across ages. PCR was performed a second time for about 6 to 11 cycles using a sample-barcoded 5' primer and a J-beta primer mix. TCRdb re-called the 5' RACE reads with MiXCR, one entry per CDR3 protein. The sample consists of 750,000 to 950,000 distinct CDR3 sequences, around 29% of them appearing once. These data were also filed under a second study, of T cells of mothers and their children.

Material: blood. The chain combines TRBV9 with TRBJ2-1, with 7 bases lining up with TRBD2. This TCR was recovered from a middle-aged woman in good health. CDR3 in DNA: TGTGCCAGCAGCCCTACCGGACTAAGCGGGGCCTACAATGAGCAGGTCTTC. Translated, it gives CASSPTGLSGAYNEQVF. Full variable domain (remainder filled in from reference TRBV9 and TRBJ2-1): DSGVTQTPKHLITATGQRVTLRCSPRSGDLSVYWYQQSLDQGLQFLIQYYNGEERAKGNILERFSAQQFPDLHSELNLSSLELGDSALYFCASSPTGLSGAYNEQVFGPGTRLTVL.